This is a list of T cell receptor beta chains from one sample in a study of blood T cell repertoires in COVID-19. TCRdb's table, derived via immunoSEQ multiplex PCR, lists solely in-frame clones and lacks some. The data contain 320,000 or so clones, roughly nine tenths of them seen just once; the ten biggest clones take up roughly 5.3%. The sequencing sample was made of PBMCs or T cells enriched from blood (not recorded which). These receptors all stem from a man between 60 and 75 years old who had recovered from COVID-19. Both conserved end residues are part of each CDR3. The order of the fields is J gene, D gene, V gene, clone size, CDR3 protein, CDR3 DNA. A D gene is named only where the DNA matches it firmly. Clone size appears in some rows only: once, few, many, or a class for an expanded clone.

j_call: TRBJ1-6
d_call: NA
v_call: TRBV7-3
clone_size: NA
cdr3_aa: CASSLTGNNSPLHF
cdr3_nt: TGTGCCAGCAGCCTTACAGGGAACAATTCACCCCTCCACTTT

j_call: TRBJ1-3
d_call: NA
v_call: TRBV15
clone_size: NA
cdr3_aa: CATSRDPESSGNTIYF
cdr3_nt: TGTGCCACCAGCAGAGATCCGGAGAGCTCTGGAAACACCATATATTTT

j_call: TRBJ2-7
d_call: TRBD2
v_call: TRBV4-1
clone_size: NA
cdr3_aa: CASSQDGLAGVGVIEQYF
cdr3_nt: TGCGCCAGCAGCCAAGATGGACTAGCGGGAGTGGGGGTAATCGAGCAGTACTTC

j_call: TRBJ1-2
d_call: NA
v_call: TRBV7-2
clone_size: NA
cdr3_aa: CASSLVPELGYTF
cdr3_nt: TGTGCCAGCAGCTTAGTCCCCGAGCTAGGCTACACCTTC

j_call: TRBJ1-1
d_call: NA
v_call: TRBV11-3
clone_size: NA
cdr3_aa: CASSLTGNTEAFF
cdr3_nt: TGTGCCAGCAGCTTAACAGGGAACACTGAAGCTTTCTTT

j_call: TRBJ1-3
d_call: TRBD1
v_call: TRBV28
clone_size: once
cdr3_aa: CASGQVSGNTIYF
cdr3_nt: TGTGCCAGCGGACAGGTCTCTGGAAACACCATATATTTT

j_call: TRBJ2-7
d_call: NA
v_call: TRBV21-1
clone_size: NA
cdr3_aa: CASSNSGWDSERYYEQYF
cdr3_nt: TGTGCCAGCAGCAATTCCGGTTGGGACAGCGAACGCTACTACGAGCAGTACTTC

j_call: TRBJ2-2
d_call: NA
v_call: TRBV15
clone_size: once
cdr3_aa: CATSRPDTEANTGELFF
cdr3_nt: TGTGCCACCAGCAGACCGGACACAGAAGCGAACACCGGGGAGCTGTTTTTT

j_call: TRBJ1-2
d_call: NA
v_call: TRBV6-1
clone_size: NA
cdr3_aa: CASSGLYALPANYGYTF
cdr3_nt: TGTGCCAGCAGTGGGTTATATGCTCTTCCGGCTAACTATGGCTACACCTTC

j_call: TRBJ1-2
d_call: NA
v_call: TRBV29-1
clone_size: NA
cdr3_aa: CSVERQEINYGYTF
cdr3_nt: TGCAGCGTTGAACGGCAGGAAATTAACTATGGCTACACCTTC